This TCR beta chain appears in the sequencing data of a study of CD8 T cells in ankylosing spondylitis. MiXCR was run by TCRdb on the 5' RACE reads, yielding one entry per CDR3 protein. Found here are roughly 240,000 distinct CDR3 sequences, roughly 8% of them singletons; the top ten hold 4% to 5.5%. About this clonotype itself: This may come from a read error, since a much larger clone is one base off.

The J segment lost 11 bases and the V segment lost 4 bases, leaving 11 bases of the junction unmatched. Germline V gene lookup returns CDR1 DFQATT and CDR2 SNEGSKA (reference sequence). The CDR3 contains 13 residues. Sequencing used blood, either unsorted or a sorted T cell fraction (not recorded which). The receptor comes from a female donor with ankylosing spondylitis or in good health (not recorded which). The chain links TRBV20-1 to TRBJ1-5; TRBD1 agrees at 7 bases. The CDR3 is CSATGTEGSAQHF. The CDR3, as DNA: TGCAGTGCTACCGGGACAGAGGGGTCGGCCCAGCATTTT.